The clone carrying this TCR beta chain was seen repeatedly, ten times or more. The sample belongs to a study of T-cell reconstitution after alpha-beta-depleted transplantation in children. The trim removed 0 bases at V and 6 bases at J, leaving 4 bases unmatched. The CDR3 loop spans 15 amino acids. Looked up from germline, CDR1 is DFQATT and CDR2 is SNEGSKA (reference sequence). Unique molecular identifiers were incorporated when the TCRbeta library was constructed. TCRdb analysed the PCR reads with MiXCR anew, one entry per CDR3 protein. The sample yields hundreds of thousands of distinct CDR3 sequences, around 13% seen once.

Sequenced here: PBMCs, sampled before TCRalphabeta/CD19-depleted stem cell transplant. The clonotype comes from a girl between 2 and 10 years old with congenital amegakaryocytic thrombocytopenia, due to receive a stem cell transplant. The J gene is TRBJ2-2, the V gene TRBV20-1; 10 nucleotides align to TRBD2. CDR3 DNA sequence: TGCAGTGCTAGAGATCTAGCGGGAGTGGCCGGGGAGCTGTTTTTT. It is translated as CSARDLAGVAGELFF.